This T cell receptor beta chain emerged from a study of T cells expressing NK-cell markers. About the research overall: All TCR beta repertoires analysed originated from sorted CD3+CD56+NKG2C+, CD3+CD56+NKG2C- and CD3+CD56-NKG2C+ T cells.

TCRdb re-called the 5' RACE reads; one entry per CDR3 protein, DNA not given. This sample contains 200,000 to 300,000 distinct CDR3 sequences. The CDR3 loop spans 16 amino acids. Germline V CDR1 and CDR2: LGHDT, YNNKEL (reference sequence). This TCR came from a man between 18 and 35 years old in good health. The rearrangement joins TRBV3-1 to TRBJ2-1; TCRdb's assignment of TRBD1 cannot be checked, as there is no DNA. Sequencing was carried out using blood T cells: a sorted CD56 or NKG2C T cell subset, CD4+ or CD8+ T cells, or bulk PBMC T cells (not recorded which). CDR3 loop: CASSQEARAGYNEQFF.